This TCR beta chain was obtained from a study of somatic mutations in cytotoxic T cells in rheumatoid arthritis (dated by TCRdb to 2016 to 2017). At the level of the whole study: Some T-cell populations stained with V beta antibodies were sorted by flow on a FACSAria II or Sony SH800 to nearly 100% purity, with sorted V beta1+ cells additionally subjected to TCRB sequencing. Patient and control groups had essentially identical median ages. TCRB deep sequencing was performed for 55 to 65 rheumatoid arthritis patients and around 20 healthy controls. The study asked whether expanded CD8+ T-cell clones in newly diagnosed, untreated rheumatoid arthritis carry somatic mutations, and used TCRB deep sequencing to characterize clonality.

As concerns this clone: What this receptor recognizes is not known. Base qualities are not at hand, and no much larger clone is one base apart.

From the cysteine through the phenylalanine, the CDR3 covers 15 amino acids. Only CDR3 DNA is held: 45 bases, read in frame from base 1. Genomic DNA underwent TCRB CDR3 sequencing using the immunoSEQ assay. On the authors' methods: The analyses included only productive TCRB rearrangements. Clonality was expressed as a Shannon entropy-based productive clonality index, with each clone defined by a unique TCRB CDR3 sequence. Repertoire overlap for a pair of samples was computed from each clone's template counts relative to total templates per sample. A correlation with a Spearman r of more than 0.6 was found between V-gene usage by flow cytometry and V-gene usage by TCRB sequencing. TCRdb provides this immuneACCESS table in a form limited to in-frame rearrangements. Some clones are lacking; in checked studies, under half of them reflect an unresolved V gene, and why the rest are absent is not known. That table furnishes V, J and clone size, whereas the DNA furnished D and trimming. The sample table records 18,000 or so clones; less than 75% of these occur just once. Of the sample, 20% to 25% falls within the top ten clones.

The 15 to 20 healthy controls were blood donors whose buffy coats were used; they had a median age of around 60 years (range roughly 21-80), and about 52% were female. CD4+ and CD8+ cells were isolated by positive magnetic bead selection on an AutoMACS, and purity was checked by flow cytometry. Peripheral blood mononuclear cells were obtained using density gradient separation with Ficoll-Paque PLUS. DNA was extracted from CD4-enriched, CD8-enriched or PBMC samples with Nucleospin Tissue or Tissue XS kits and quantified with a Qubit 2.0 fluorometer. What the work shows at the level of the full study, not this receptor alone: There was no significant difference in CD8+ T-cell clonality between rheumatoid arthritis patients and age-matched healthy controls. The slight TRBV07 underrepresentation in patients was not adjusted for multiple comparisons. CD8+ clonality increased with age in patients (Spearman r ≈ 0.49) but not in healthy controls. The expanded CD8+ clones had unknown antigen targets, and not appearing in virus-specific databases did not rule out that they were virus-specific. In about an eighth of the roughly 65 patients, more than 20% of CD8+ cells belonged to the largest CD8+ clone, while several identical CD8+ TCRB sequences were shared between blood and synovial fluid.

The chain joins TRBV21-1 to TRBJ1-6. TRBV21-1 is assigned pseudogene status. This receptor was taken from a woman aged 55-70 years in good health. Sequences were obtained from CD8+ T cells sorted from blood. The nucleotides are TGTGCCAGCGGAGATAGAGGAGGGGGTAATTCACCCCTCCACTTT. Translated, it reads CASGDRGGGNSPLHF.